Each of the 2 T cell receptor beta chains below was sequenced from the same sample in a study of Ad26.COV2.S vaccination and SARS-CoV-2 variants. This sample's treatment: around 19 received Ad26.COV2.S at low or high dose, single or two shots; roughly five received placebo; per-sample allocation not given. The study sampled participants on day 63 after the first vaccine or placebo injection. Assay: immunoSEQ multiplex PCR; the TCRdb copy retains only in-frame clones and omits some. The table has 440,000 or so clones, roughly nine tenths seen once. Source: peripheral blood, taken in a trial of Ad26.COV2.S vaccine versus placebo. The receptors were sampled from a person aged 18-65 years who received the Ad26.COV2.S COVID-19 vaccine or a placebo.

This chain joins TRBV21-1 and TRBJ2-2; TRBD2 was called by the table and not checked on the DNA. TRBV21-1 is a known pseudogene. The CDR3 is 19 amino acids. CDR3 protein: CASTQARRWLADYTGELFF. DNA for the CDR3: TGTGCCAGCACCCAGGCCCGCCGCTGGCTAGCTGATTACACCGGGGAGCTGTTTTTT.

The chain joins TRBV2 to TRBJ1-4, with 9 nucleotides matching TRBD1. CDR3 size: 14 residues. The ends lost 10 bases at V and 3 bases at J; junction bases unmatched: 6. Germline loops: CDR1 SNHLY, CDR2 FYNNEI. CDR3 region: CATRDRDPNEKLFF. As DNA, the CDR3 is TGTGCCACCCGGGACAGGGACCCTAATGAAAAACTGTTTTTT.